Following are 28 T cell receptor beta chains from one sample sequenced in a study of CD8 T cells in Susac syndrome. An input of about 0.45 to 1 ug of RNA was subjected to reverse transcription using random hexamers. TCRdb re-derived calls from the immunoSEQ multiplex PCR reads in MiXCR, one entry per CDR3 protein. This table holds 70,000 to 85,000 distinct CDR3 sequences, 95% to 96% found once. What was sequenced was CD8+ T cells from PBMCs. The receptors originated from a human donor with Susac syndrome.

The chain has TRBV7-9 and TRBJ2-7, with D perhaps being TRBD1 or TRBD2 (5 bases each). V was shortened by 10 bases and J by 2 bases, with 15 bases between the two germline ends. The length of the CDR3 is 13 residues. The V gene's germline CDR1 is SEHNR and CDR2 FQNEAQ (reference sequence). The CDR3 DNA is TGTGCCACCACGACCGGGACCGCCTACGAGCAGTACTTC. Residues: CATTTGTAYEQYF.

This clonotype was seen once. The chain links TRBV12-3 or TRBV12-4 to TRBJ2-1, with unresolved D. V dropped 4 bases and J dropped 0 bases, with 13 bases sitting between them. This CDR3 is built from 16 residues. The CDR3 nucleotides read TGTGCCAGCAGTTCCTTCAGCGTTAGCTCCTACAATGAGCAGTTCTTC. It yields the protein CASSSFSVSSYNEQFF.

The chain has TRBV27 and TRBJ2-5, with D tentatively TRBD1 or TRBD2 (5 bases each). CDR3 size: 15 residues. Germline CDR1 reads MNHEY; CDR2 reads SMNVEV (reference sequence). Trimming took off 0 bases at V and 5 bases at J, with 13 bases between the two ends. The CDR3 sequence: CASSLSMRGPETQYF. The CDR3 DNA is TGTGCCAGCAGTTTATCGATGAGGGGTCCCGAGACCCAGTACTTC.

The chain has TRBV4-3 and TRBJ1-2; 7 positions match TRBD1. The CDR3 runs 16 residues. Trimming at V came to 0 bases and at J to 5 bases, leaving 9 bases not matched to a gene. Germline V CDR1 and CDR2: LGHNA, YSLEER. The CDR3 sequence is CASSQEEARGVYGYTF. CDR3 DNA sequence: TGCGCCAGCAGCCAAGAGGAAGCCAGGGGGGTGTATGGCTACACCTTC.

The rearrangement links TRBV4-1 to TRBJ1-2, with TRBD1 matching 7 bases. Looked up from germline, CDR1 is MGHRA and CDR2 is YSYEKL. The CDR3 has 14 amino acids. V shed 1 base and J 5 bases; nucleotides not matched to a gene: 4. DNA for the CDR3: TGCGCCAGCAGCCAAGGCGGGACAGTATATGGCTACACCTTC. Protein: CASSQGGTVYGYTF.

The J gene is TRBJ2-4, the V gene TRBV4-3; TRBD2 matches at 7 bases. The CDR3 has 15 residues. Germline CDR1 and CDR2: LGHNA and YSLEER. With V trimmed by 0 bases and J by 7 bases, 6 bases remained unmatched. CDR3 DNA sequence: TGCGCCAGCAGCCAAGAAGAGCAGGGAGGGAACATTCAGTACTTC. Amino acid sequence: CASSQEEQGGNIQYF.

The V and J genes are TRBV20-1 and TRBJ2-1; D perhaps matches TRBD2 (6 bases). V was shortened by 5 bases and J by 0 bases, with 14 bases between the two germline ends. The CDR3 contains 15 residues. Germline lookup yields CDR1 DFQATT and CDR2 SNEGSKA (reference sequence). This CDR3 reads CSASGAGNSYNEQFF. CDR3 sequence (DNA): TGCAGTGCTTCTGGGGCGGGGAACTCCTACAATGAGCAGTTCTTC.

The chain has TRBV15 and TRBJ1-1; no clear D gene. The V end lost 2 bases, the J end lost 0 bases, and 7 bases lay between the germline ends. This CDR3 spans 14 amino acids. Germline lookup yields CDR1 LNHNV and CDR2 YYDKDF (reference sequence). This CDR3 reads CATSRSEMNTEAFF. The CDR3 DNA reads as TGTGCCACCAGCAGATCGGAGATGAACACTGAAGCTTTCTTT. The whole variable domain, filled in from reference TRBV15 and TRBJ1-1, reads DAMVIQNPRYQVTQFGKPVTLSCSQTLNHNVMYWYQQKSSQAPKLLFHYYDKDFNNEADTPDNFQSRRPNTSFCFLDIRSPGLGDTAMYLCATSRSEMNTEAFFGQGTRLTVV.

The chain links TRBV7-2 to TRBJ1-1; possibly TRBD1 for D (6 bases). Germline-derived CDR1 and CDR2 are SGHTA and FQGNSA. The CDR3 is made up of 16 amino acids. Trimming removed 2 bases from V and 8 bases from J, with 21 bases in between. This CDR3 is CASSLRFLGTHEEAFF. Here the CDR3 DNA reads TGTGCCAGCAGCTTAAGATTTCTTGGGACACATGAAGAAGCTTTCTTT.

The chain employs TRBV9 and TRBJ2-1, with a weak D call TRBD1 (5 bases). CDR1 is SGDLS and CDR2 is YYNGEE in the germline V gene. The V end lost 2 bases, the J end lost 8 bases, and 11 bases lay between the germline ends. The CDR3 covers 13 residues. For the CDR3, the DNA is TGTGCCAGCAGCGTTCAGGGTTCCGATGAGCAGTTCTTC. This encodes CASSVQGSDEQFF.

The rearrangement joins TRBV5-6 to TRBJ2-7; D unclear. Trimming took 2 bases from V and 0 from J, leaving 12 bases between them. The V gene's germline CDR1 is SGHDT and CDR2 YYEEEE. CDR3 length equals 15 residues. The CDR3 region is CASSFLKEFSYEQYF. The CDR3 nucleotides are TGTGCCAGCAGCTTTTTGAAGGAGTTCTCCTACGAGCAGTACTTC.

This clonotype was picked up one time. The gene calls are TRBV19 and TRBJ1-1, with TRBD1 matching over 9 bases. J was trimmed by 4 bases and V by 4 bases; bases with no gene match: 7. CDR3 length equals 15 residues. Germline V gene lookup returns CDR1 LNHDA and CDR2 SQIVND (reference sequence). CDR3 loop: CASSTGQGLSTEAFF. The DNA of the CDR3 is TGTGCCAGTAGTACCGGACAGGGGTTAAGCACTGAAGCTTTCTTT.

V is TRBV7-9 and J is TRBJ2-1; D not resolved. This CDR3 spans 13 amino acids. V was pared by 4 bases and J by 5 bases, with 9 bases between. Germline CDR1 is SEHNR and CDR2 is FQNEAQ (reference sequence). This CDR3 is CASSSLGHNEQFF. In DNA form, the CDR3 reads TGTGCCAGCAGCTCCCTCGGGCACAATGAGCAGTTCTTC.

This chain uses TRBV29-1 with TRBJ1-1; D gene uncertain. The CDR3 is 16 residues long. CDR1 is SQVTM, CDR2 ANQGSEA, per germline. The ends were cut back, 4 bases at V and 1 base at J, with 19 bases in the middle. In nucleotides, the CDR3 is TGCAGCGTTGTAGGATTCTCCACGCTCCCGAACACTGAAGCTTTCTTT. Its protein product is CSVVGFSTLPNTEAFF. Variable domain in full (rest from reference TRBV29-1 and TRBJ1-1): SAVISQKPSRDICQRGTSLTIQCQVDSQVTMMFWYRQQPGQSLTLIATANQGSEATYESGFVIDKFPISRPNLTFSTLTVSNMSPEDSSIYLCSVVGFSTLPNTEAFFGQGTRLTVV.

V gene TRBV21-1 combines with J gene TRBJ2-5. TRBV21-1 represents a pseudogene. The CDR3 loop spans 11 amino acids. The CDR3 here is CASSMKETQYF. The DNA for the CDR3 is TGTGCCAGCAGCATGAAAGAGACCCAGTACTTC.

The rearrangement joins TRBV7-8 to TRBJ2-1, with TRBD1 identical over 8 bases. From germline, CDR1 is SGHVS and CDR2 FQNEAQ. J gave up 6 bases and V 4 bases, and 8 bases lay outside the gene matches. The CDR3 spans 15 residues. In DNA, the CDR3 is TGTGCCAGCAGCTCGCCGGCCGGGACAGGCAATGAGCAGTTCTTC. It encodes CASSSPAGTGNEQFF.

This chain connects TRBV19 to TRBJ2-1; 9 nucleotides match TRBD2. J was trimmed by 5 bases and V by 3 bases; bases with no gene match: 2. Germline values: CDR1 LNHDA, CDR2 SQIVND (reference sequence). The CDR3 is 14 amino acids. This CDR3 reads CASSIAGGNNEQFF. DNA for the CDR3: TGTGCCAGTAGTATTGCGGGGGGGAACAATGAGCAGTTCTTC.

The chain employs TRBV4-3 and TRBJ2-7; no reliable D call. CDR3 size: 14 residues. CDR1 and CDR2 from the germline V gene are LGHNA and YSLEER. V lost 2 bases and J lost 2, with 10 bases in between. CDR3 in DNA: TGCGCCAGCAGCCAATGGTACGGCCCCTACGAGCAGTACTTC. It specifies CASSQWYGPYEQYF.

The chain combines TRBV9 with TRBJ1-2; TRBD1 agrees at 7 bases. The CDR3 is made up of 14 amino acids. Germline V gene lookup returns CDR1 SGDLS and CDR2 YYNGEE. V dropped 3 bases and J dropped 8; count of bases not matched to a gene: 10. CDR3 DNA sequence: TGTGCCAGCAGCGCAGGAGGGGGCGCAGAGGGCTACACCTTC. Translation gives CASSAGGGAEGYTF.

The rearrangement joins TRBV29-1 to TRBJ2-5; D may be TRBD2 (6 bases). V was cut by 7 bases and J by 5 bases, with 20 bases left in between. The germline V gene encodes CDR1 SQVTM and CDR2 ANQGSEA. The length of the CDR3 is 14 residues. The CDR3 reads CSGITGVGGETQYF. CDR3 nucleotide sequence: TGCAGCGGTATCACAGGTGTCGGAGGGGAGACCCAGTACTTC.

The genes are TRBV7-9 and TRBJ2-4; D gene uncertain. The CDR3 spans 14 residues. Germline CDR1 is SEHNR and CDR2 is FQNEAQ (reference sequence). V lost 5 bases and J lost 1, with 9 bases in between. The CDR3, as DNA: TGTGCCAGCAGCCCCGCTCCGGCCAAAAACATTCAGTACTTC. Translated, it gives CASSPAPAKNIQYF.

The V gene is TRBV20-1, the J gene TRBJ2-1, with TRBD2 matching over 11 bases. V was clipped by 3 bases and J by 8 bases; unmatched bases: 15. Germline CDR1 DFQATT, CDR2 SNEGSKA (reference sequence). The CDR3 loop spans 17 amino acids. CDR3 residues: CSASSPGLAERGDEQFF. The CDR3, as DNA: TGCAGTGCTAGTTCCCCGGGACTAGCGGAACGTGGCGATGAGCAGTTCTTC.

This sequence joins TRBV29-1 and TRBJ1-1, with D perhaps TRBD1 (6 bases). Germline V gene sequence: CDR1 SQVTM, CDR2 ANQGSEA. This CDR3 is 13 amino acids long. V was trimmed by 7 bases and J by 6 bases, leaving 18 bases between them. In DNA form, the CDR3 reads TGCAGCGCCCGAGGGGGGGAGCTGGCTGAAGCTTTCTTT. As protein: CSARGGELAEAFF.

V and J are TRBV7-8 and TRBJ2-6; D possibly corresponds to TRBD2 (6 bases). This CDR3 is built from 15 residues. Deletions cut 7 bases from V and 2 bases from J, with 12 bases between. CDR1 and CDR2 from the germline V gene are SGHVS and FQNEAQ. For the CDR3, the DNA is TGTGCCAGCAATAAGGGACTCGCTGGGGCCAACGTCCTGACTTTC. Encoded protein: CASNKGLAGANVLTF.

V usage is TRBV20-1 and J usage is TRBJ2-7, with D possibly TRBD2 on 6 matching bases. The CDR3 is 15 residues long. CDR1 and CDR2 from the germline V gene are DFQATT and SNEGSKA (reference sequence). Trimming left V 2 bases short and J 3 bases short, with 17 bases between. The CDR3 spells CSARRVRDSYYEQYF. The CDR3, as DNA: TGCAGTGCTAGACGCGTCCGGGACTCATACTACGAGCAGTACTTC.

The chain employs TRBV7-8 and TRBJ2-1; 10 nucleotides agree with TRBD2. The V and J ends lost 4 bases and 7 bases, in that order; junction bases with no gene match: 4. CDR3 length: 14 amino acids. The germline V gene has CDR1 SGHVS and CDR2 FQNEAQ. The CDR3 DNA is TGTGCCAGCAGCTGGAGCGGGGGGGCGAATGAGCAGTTCTTC. It translates to CASSWSGGANEQFF.

This rearrangement joins TRBV20-1 to TRBJ2-7, with no clear D. CDR1 DFQATT and CDR2 SNEGSKA come from the germline V gene (reference sequence). The CDR3 runs 16 residues. Trimming left V 1 base short and J 0 bases short, with 16 bases between. The CDR3, as DNA: TGCAGTGCTAGAGGCTTCACAGCACTTGGCTCCTACGAGCAGTACTTC. This encodes CSARGFTALGSYEQYF.

The CDR3 loop reads CATMSNPGRVNTEAFF. The CDR3 nucleotides are TGTGCCACCATGTCCAACCCCGGCAGGGTGAACACTGAAGCTTTCTTT. The chain uses TRBV19 and TRBJ1-1, with D possibly matching TRBD1 (5 bases). V dropped 10 bases and J dropped 0 bases, with 21 bases sitting between them. Germline V CDR1 and CDR2: LNHDA, SQIVND (reference sequence). The CDR3 runs to 16 residues.